This T cell receptor beta chain was sequenced for a study of CD8 T cells in Susac syndrome. In the study overall: Among the Susac syndrome patients sequenced, five or six had active disease and roughly 8 were in remission. Findings of the study overall: The CD4+ T cell repertoires of Susac syndrome were found to show no clonal expansion.

In the case of this clonotype: The target antigen is unknown.

V was shortened by 0 bases and J by 6 bases, with 20 bases between the two germline ends. Looked up from germline, CDR1 is LGHDT and CDR2 is YNNKEL (reference sequence). The CDR3 loop spans 17 amino acids. After extraction with the RNeasy kit, roughly 0.45 to 1 ug of the RNA was reverse transcribed using random hexamers. TCRdb re-called the immunoSEQ multiplex PCR reads through MiXCR, storing one row per CDR3 protein. The sample carries approximately 74,000 distinct CDR3 sequences, approximately 94% recorded once. The T cells that were sequenced for TCR beta were CD8+ and CD4+ cells from blood. The sequenced material came from CD4+ T cells from PBMCs. The receptor was derived from a human donor with Susac syndrome. This chain uses TRBV3-1 with TRBJ2-5; D is ambiguous. CDR3 in amino acids: CASSQDGVARVKQTQYF. The CDR3 DNA is TGTGCCAGCAGCCAAGATGGTGTGGCTCGGGTTAAGCAGACCCAGTACTTC.